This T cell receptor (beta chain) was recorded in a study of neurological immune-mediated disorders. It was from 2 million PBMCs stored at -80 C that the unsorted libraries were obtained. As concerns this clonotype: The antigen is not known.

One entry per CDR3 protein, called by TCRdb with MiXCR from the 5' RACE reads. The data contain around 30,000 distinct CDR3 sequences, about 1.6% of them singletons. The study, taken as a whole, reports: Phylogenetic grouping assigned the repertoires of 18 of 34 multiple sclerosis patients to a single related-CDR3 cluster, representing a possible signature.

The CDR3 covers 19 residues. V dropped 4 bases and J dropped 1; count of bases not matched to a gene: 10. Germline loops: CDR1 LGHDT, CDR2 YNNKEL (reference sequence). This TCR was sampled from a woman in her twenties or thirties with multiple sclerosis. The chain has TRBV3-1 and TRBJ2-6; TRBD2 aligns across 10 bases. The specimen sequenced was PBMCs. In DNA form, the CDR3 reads TGTGCCAGCAGCCCACGCGGGAGCGGGGGGGCTTCTGGGGCCAACGTCCTGACTTTC. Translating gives CASSPRGSGGASGANVLTF.